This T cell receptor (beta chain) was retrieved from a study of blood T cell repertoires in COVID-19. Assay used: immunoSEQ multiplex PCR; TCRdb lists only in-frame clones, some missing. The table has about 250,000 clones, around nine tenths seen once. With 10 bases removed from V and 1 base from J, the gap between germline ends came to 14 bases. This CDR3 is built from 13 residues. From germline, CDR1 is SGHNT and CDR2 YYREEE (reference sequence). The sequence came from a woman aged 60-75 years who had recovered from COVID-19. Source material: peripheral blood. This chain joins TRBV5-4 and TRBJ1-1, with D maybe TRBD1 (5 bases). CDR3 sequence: CAEGGVANTEAFF. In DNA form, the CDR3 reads TGTGCCGAGGGAGGGGTCGCGAACACTGAAGCTTTCTTT. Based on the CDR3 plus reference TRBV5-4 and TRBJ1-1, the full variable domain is ETGVTQSPTHLIKTRGQQVTLRCSSQSGHNTVSWYQQALGQGPQFIFQYYREEENGRGNFPPRFSGLQFPNYSSELNVNALELDDSALYLCAEGGVANTEAFFGQGTRLTVV.